This T cell receptor (beta chain) was sequenced in a study of T cells expressing NK-cell markers. Study outcomes and limitations: For a few donors, these clonotypes were likewise the leading ones in the CD3+CD56-NKG2C+ fraction.

On this clonotype itself: Its antigen is currently unknown.

The CDR3 covers 20 residues. Each CDR3 protein gets one entry in TCRdb, which reprocessed the 5' RACE reads and gives no DNA. Its listing shows over 250,000 distinct CDR3 sequences. This clonotype was sampled from a woman aged 18-70 years in good health. This chain connects TRBV12-3 or TRBV12-4 to TRBJ2-2; no DNA is available, so the TRBD1 call from TCRdb remains unchecked. The sequenced material came from blood T cells: a sorted CD56 or NKG2C T cell subset, CD4+ or CD8+ T cells, or bulk PBMC T cells (not recorded which). The CDR3 reads CASTPTQGRRREASAGELFF.